Here is one TCR beta chain with its context. Molecular barcoding with unique molecular identifiers was used for the TCRbeta library. MiXCR, run by TCRdb on the PCR reads, gives a single entry per CDR3 protein. The profile shows approximately 400,000 distinct CDR3 sequences, about a tenth of them singletons. This specimen comes from a study of T-cell reconstitution after alpha-beta-depleted transplantation in children. Trimming shortened V by 0 bases and J by 8 bases, and 18 bases separated the two germline ends. This CDR3 has 16 residues. Germline CDR1 is SGHRS and CDR2 is YFSETQ. This sequence joins TRBV5-1 and TRBJ2-1; D is unclear. This receptor was identified in a human donor who donated a stem cell graft to a child with acute myeloid leukemia. This specimen consisted of PBMCs from the stem cell graft donor, obtained from the stem cell graft. CDR3 coding DNA: TGCGCCAGCAGCTTGGCTACGAGTAACCCAAGGGATGAGCAGTTCTTC. It encodes CASSLATSNPRDEQFF. Complete variable domain (other parts from reference TRBV5-1 and TRBJ2-1): KAGVTQTPRYLIKTRGQQVTLSCSPISGHRSVSWYQQTPGQGLQFLFEYFSETQRNKGNFPGRFSGRQFSNSRSEMNVSTLELGDSALYLCASSLATSNPRDEQFFGPGTRLTVL.